The rows below give T cell receptor beta chains drawn from one sample of a study of T cells in Graves' hyperthyroidism and ophthalmopathy. TCRdb re-called the multiplex PCR reads through MiXCR, storing one row per CDR3 protein. The sample contains about 520,000 distinct CDR3 sequences, about a fifth of which appear only once. Material: blood. All receptors come from a man aged 18 to 35 with Graves' hyperthyroidism. Each CDR3 is given with its conserved first and last residue. The D gene is left open where the match is weak. For some rows the clone size is stated as once, few or many, or as a class when expanded; others skip it.

clone_size: NA
j_call: TRBJ1-2
v_call: TRBV6-1
d_call: TRBD1
cdr3_aa: CASSQGQLNYGYTF
cdr3_nt: TGTGCCAGCAGTCAGGGACAGCTAAACTATGGCTACACCTTC

clone_size: many
j_call: TRBJ2-5
v_call: TRBV15
d_call: NA
cdr3_aa: CATSGRYRELQETQYF
cdr3_nt: TGTGCCACCAGCGGACGATACCGGGAACTCCAAGAGACCCAGTACTTC

clone_size: once
j_call: TRBJ1-1
v_call: TRBV7-2
d_call: NA
cdr3_aa: CASSSRSSGTEAFF
cdr3_nt: TGTGCCAGCAGCTCGCGATCGTCGGGCACTGAAGCTTTCTTT

clone_size: many
j_call: TRBJ1-3
v_call: TRBV11-2
d_call: NA
cdr3_aa: CASRRGTSGNTIYF
cdr3_nt: TGTGCCAGCAGACGTGGGACAAGTGGAAACACCATATATTTT

clone_size: NA
j_call: TRBJ1-2
v_call: TRBV19
d_call: TRBD1
cdr3_aa: CASSRGQGAIGYTF
cdr3_nt: TGTGCCAGTAGCCGGGGACAGGGGGCGATTGGCTACACCTTC

clone_size: many
j_call: TRBJ1-2
v_call: TRBV28
d_call: NA
cdr3_aa: CASSSSDSLYGYTF
cdr3_nt: TGTGCCAGCAGTTCCTCGGACAGCCTCTATGGCTACACCTTC

clone_size: NA
j_call: TRBJ2-3
v_call: TRBV7-8
d_call: TRBD2
cdr3_aa: CATDTLERGRRGTQYF
cdr3_nt: TGTGCCACCGACACCCTAGAGCGGGGGCGCCGAGGTACGCAGTATTTT

clone_size: many
j_call: TRBJ1-5
v_call: TRBV4-1
d_call: NA
cdr3_aa: CASSRWGNGQPQHF
cdr3_nt: TGCGCCAGCAGCCGGTGGGGGAATGGGCAGCCCCAGCATTTT

clone_size: many
j_call: TRBJ1-1
v_call: TRBV11-2
d_call: NA
cdr3_aa: CASSLNRGVSEAFF
cdr3_nt: TGTGCCAGCAGCTTAAATCGAGGGGTCTCTGAAGCTTTCTTT

clone_size: many
j_call: TRBJ2-2
v_call: TRBV5-1
d_call: TRBD1
cdr3_aa: CASSSSQGADTGELFF
cdr3_nt: TGCGCCAGCAGCTCCAGCCAGGGGGCGGACACCGGGGAGCTGTTTTTT

clone_size: many
j_call: TRBJ1-1
v_call: TRBV10-2
d_call: NA
cdr3_aa: CASSEARVLMNTEAFF
cdr3_nt: TGCGCCAGCAGTGAGGCAAGGGTACTCATGAACACTGAAGCTTTCTTT

clone_size: few
j_call: TRBJ1-1
v_call: TRBV29-1
d_call: TRBD1
cdr3_aa: CSAAPGQRGTEAFF
cdr3_nt: TGCAGCGCGGCTCCGGGACAGAGGGGTACTGAAGCTTTCTTT

clone_size: many
j_call: TRBJ1-1
v_call: TRBV6-1
d_call: TRBD1
cdr3_aa: CASSPTGVTEAFF
cdr3_nt: TGTGCCAGCAGTCCCACAGGGGTCACTGAAGCTTTCTTT

clone_size: NA
j_call: TRBJ2-5
v_call: TRBV6-1
d_call: NA
cdr3_aa: CASTLEETKYF
cdr3_nt: TGTGCCAGCACCCTAGAAGAGACCAAGTACTTC

clone_size: few
j_call: TRBJ2-5
v_call: TRBV7-6
d_call: NA
cdr3_aa: CASSFSSTLPETQYF
cdr3_nt: TGTGCCAGCAGCTTTAGCTCCACCCTTCCAGAGACCCAGTACTTC

clone_size: few
j_call: TRBJ2-5
v_call: TRBV5-1
d_call: TRBD1
cdr3_aa: CASGSGQGKETQYF
cdr3_nt: TGCGCCAGCGGGTCGGGACAGGGGAAAGAGACCCAGTACTTC

clone_size: NA
j_call: TRBJ1-2
v_call: TRBV12-3/TRBV12-4
d_call: NA
cdr3_aa: CASSPQGFGYTF
cdr3_nt: TGTGCCAGCAGTCCTCAGGGGTTTGGCTACACCTTC

clone_size: many
j_call: TRBJ1-1
v_call: TRBV12-3/TRBV12-4
d_call: TRBD1
cdr3_aa: CASSFPPGQGVLMNTEAFF
cdr3_nt: TGTGCCAGCAGTTTTCCCCCGGGACAGGGGGTGCTAATGAACACTGAAGCTTTCTTT

clone_size: many
j_call: TRBJ2-7
v_call: TRBV6-1
d_call: TRBD2
cdr3_aa: CASSNVPGLAGGTRYF
cdr3_nt: TGTGCCAGCAGTAATGTCCCGGGACTAGCGGGGGGCACGCGGTACTTC

clone_size: NA
j_call: TRBJ1-2
v_call: TRBV15
d_call: NA
cdr3_aa: CATSRNRDGYTF
cdr3_nt: TGTGCCACCAGCAGAAACAGGGATGGCTACACCTTC

clone_size: few
j_call: TRBJ1-1
v_call: TRBV5-8
d_call: NA
cdr3_aa: CASSLVGVNGEAFF
cdr3_nt: TGTGCCAGCAGCTTGGTAGGGGTGAACGGGGAAGCTTTCTTT

clone_size: few
j_call: TRBJ2-7
v_call: TRBV7-9
d_call: NA
cdr3_aa: CASSWGDSPYEQYF
cdr3_nt: TGTGCCAGCAGCTGGGGGGACAGCCCCTACGAGCAGTACTTC

clone_size: many
j_call: TRBJ1-1
v_call: TRBV7-8
d_call: TRBD1
cdr3_aa: CASSFSGQEVVTFF
cdr3_nt: TGTGCCAGCAGCTTTTCCGGACAGGAGGTGGTAACTTTCTTT

clone_size: many
j_call: TRBJ1-1
v_call: TRBV5-1
d_call: TRBD1
cdr3_aa: CASSSTGATEAFF
cdr3_nt: TGCGCCAGCAGTTCCACAGGGGCCACTGAAGCTTTCTTT

clone_size: NA
j_call: TRBJ1-2
v_call: TRBV15
d_call: NA
cdr3_aa: CATSPRGGDPNYGYTF
cdr3_nt: TGTGCCACCAGCCCACGTGGAGGGGACCCCAACTATGGCTACACCTTC

clone_size: many
j_call: TRBJ1-5
v_call: TRBV6-5
d_call: NA
cdr3_aa: CASSYSSGDQPQHF
cdr3_nt: TGTGCCAGCAGTTACTCGTCAGGGGATCAGCCCCAGCATTTT

clone_size: many
j_call: TRBJ2-7
v_call: TRBV29-1
d_call: NA
cdr3_aa: CSGRLPPTYEQYF
cdr3_nt: TGCAGCGGCCGATTACCTCCCACCTACGAGCAGTACTTC

clone_size: NA
j_call: TRBJ1-1
v_call: TRBV5-1
d_call: NA
cdr3_aa: CASSPRASSGEAFF
cdr3_nt: TGCGCCAGCAGCCCCAGGGCGTCGTCTGGTGAAGCTTTCTTT

clone_size: NA
j_call: TRBJ1-1
v_call: TRBV7-9
d_call: NA
cdr3_aa: CASSHSSWEAFF
cdr3_nt: TGTGCCAGCAGCCATAGTAGCTGGGAAGCTTTCTTT

clone_size: NA
j_call: TRBJ2-3
v_call: TRBV25-1
d_call: NA
cdr3_aa: CASSDRTRDITDTQYF
cdr3_nt: TGTGCCAGCAGTGACCGCACGCGGGACATCACAGATACGCAGTATTTT

clone_size: many
j_call: TRBJ2-2
v_call: TRBV19
d_call: NA
cdr3_aa: CATDYTGELFF
cdr3_nt: TGTGCCACGGACTACACCGGGGAGCTGTTTTTT

clone_size: few
j_call: TRBJ1-1
v_call: TRBV12-3/TRBV12-4
d_call: NA
cdr3_aa: CASRYGHPSEAFF
cdr3_nt: TGTGCCAGCAGATATGGACACCCCTCTGAAGCTTTCTTT

clone_size: NA
j_call: TRBJ2-7
v_call: TRBV7-8
d_call: NA
cdr3_aa: CASSLAALWDEQYF
cdr3_nt: TGTGCCAGCAGCTTAGCGGCTCTTTGGGACGAGCAGTACTTC

clone_size: NA
j_call: TRBJ1-2
v_call: TRBV29-1
d_call: TRBD1
cdr3_aa: CSAGTGRPGYTF
cdr3_nt: TGCAGCGCAGGGACAGGCCGGCCCGGCTACACCTTC

clone_size: NA
j_call: TRBJ1-6
v_call: TRBV12-3/TRBV12-4
d_call: TRBD1
cdr3_aa: CASSLDDREISPLHF
cdr3_nt: TGTGCCAGCAGTTTAGATGACAGGGAGATTTCACCCCTCCACTTT

clone_size: many
j_call: TRBJ1-5
v_call: TRBV7-8
d_call: NA
cdr3_aa: CASSLASTPGNQPQHF
cdr3_nt: TGTGCCAGCAGCTTAGCGAGTACGCCTGGCAATCAGCCCCAGCATTTT

clone_size: few
j_call: TRBJ1-5
v_call: TRBV2
d_call: NA
cdr3_aa: CASILGPGNGNQPQHF
cdr3_nt: NA

clone_size: NA
j_call: TRBJ2-7
v_call: TRBV4-1
d_call: TRBD2
cdr3_aa: CASSLPTSGGSYEQYF
cdr3_nt: TGCGCCAGCAGCCTTCCCACTAGCGGGGGATCCTACGAGCAGTACTTC

clone_size: many
j_call: TRBJ1-5
v_call: TRBV6-5
d_call: NA
cdr3_aa: CASSKSQGIGEPQHF
cdr3_nt: TGTGCCAGCAGCAAGTCTCAGGGGATCGGGGAGCCCCAGCATTTT

clone_size: many
j_call: TRBJ1-5
v_call: TRBV19
d_call: TRBD1
cdr3_aa: CASSTTQGGNQPQHF
cdr3_nt: TGTGCCAGTAGTACGACCCAGGGGGGAAATCAGCCCCAGCATTTT

clone_size: many
j_call: TRBJ1-1
v_call: TRBV28
d_call: NA
cdr3_aa: CASEDGMNTEAFF
cdr3_nt: TGTGCCAGCGAGGACGGGATGAACACTGAAGCTTTCTTT

clone_size: few
j_call: TRBJ1-2
v_call: TRBV27
d_call: NA
cdr3_aa: CASSSDLNYGYTF
cdr3_nt: TGTGCCAGCAGTTCCGACCTTAACTATGGCTACACCTTC

clone_size: many
j_call: TRBJ1-1
v_call: TRBV11-2
d_call: NA
cdr3_aa: CASSQPTGMNTEAFF
cdr3_nt: TGTGCCAGCAGCCAACCGACGGGAATGAACACTGAAGCTTTCTTT

clone_size: NA
j_call: TRBJ1-1
v_call: TRBV6-5
d_call: NA
cdr3_aa: CASSYSSSKNTEAFF
cdr3_nt: TGTGCCAGCAGTTACTCGTCCAGTAAGAACACTGAAGCTTTCTTT

clone_size: once
j_call: TRBJ1-2
v_call: TRBV30
d_call: NA
cdr3_aa: CAWSVPNLRGYGYTF
cdr3_nt: TGTGCCTGGAGTGTACCTAATTTAAGGGGATATGGCTACACCTTC

clone_size: many
j_call: TRBJ1-1
v_call: TRBV5-1
d_call: NA
cdr3_aa: CASSLGQGVTEAFF
cdr3_nt: TGCGCCAGCAGCTTGGGGCAGGGAGTCACTGAAGCTTTCTTT

clone_size: many
j_call: TRBJ2-7
v_call: TRBV10-2
d_call: NA
cdr3_aa: CASSEGGMGEQYF
cdr3_nt: TGCGCCAGCAGTGAAGGGGGAATGGGCGAGCAGTACTTC

clone_size: NA
j_call: TRBJ1-2
v_call: TRBV20-1
d_call: NA
cdr3_aa: CSATGEGYGYTF
cdr3_nt: TGCAGTGCTACAGGGGAGGGCTATGGCTACACCTTC

clone_size: NA
j_call: TRBJ1-1
v_call: TRBV4-1
d_call: NA
cdr3_aa: CASSQGTGLRTEAFF
cdr3_nt: TGCGCCAGCAGCCAAGGCACAGGGCTACGTACTGAAGCTTTCTTT

clone_size: NA
j_call: TRBJ2-7
v_call: TRBV7-8
d_call: NA
cdr3_aa: CASSFGLTSYEQYF
cdr3_nt: TGTGCCAGCAGCTTCGGGCTTACCTCCTACGAGCAGTACTTC

clone_size: many
j_call: TRBJ1-1
v_call: TRBV30
d_call: NA
cdr3_aa: CAWNMNTEAFF
cdr3_nt: TGTGCCTGGAATATGAACACTGAAGCTTTCTTT

clone_size: few
j_call: TRBJ2-3
v_call: TRBV12-5
d_call: NA
cdr3_aa: CASGLVSGPSTDTQYF
cdr3_nt: TGTGCTAGTGGTTTGGTATCGGGACCGAGCACAGATACGCAGTATTTT

clone_size: many
j_call: TRBJ2-5
v_call: TRBV28
d_call: TRBD2
cdr3_aa: CASSLLREVKTQYF
cdr3_nt: TGTGCCAGCAGTCTCCTCCGGGAGGTAAAGACCCAGTACTTC